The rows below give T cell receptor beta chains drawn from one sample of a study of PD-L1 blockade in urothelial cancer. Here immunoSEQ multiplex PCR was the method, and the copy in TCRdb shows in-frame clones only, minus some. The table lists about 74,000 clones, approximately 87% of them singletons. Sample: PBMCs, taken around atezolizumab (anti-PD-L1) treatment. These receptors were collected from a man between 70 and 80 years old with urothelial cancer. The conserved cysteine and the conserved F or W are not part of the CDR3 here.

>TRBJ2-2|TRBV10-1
ASPSRGPTGELF
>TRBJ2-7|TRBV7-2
ASSLAASGHLKGSYEQY
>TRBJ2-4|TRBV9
ASSLGTSGRGNIQY
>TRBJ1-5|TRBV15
ATSRGTGGGGNQPQH
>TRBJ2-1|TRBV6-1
ASRSFNEQF
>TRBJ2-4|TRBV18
ASSAGRRERDPYIQY
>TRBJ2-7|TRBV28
ATLRDRATYEQY
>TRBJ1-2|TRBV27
ASSLAGRYGYT
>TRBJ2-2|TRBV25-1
ASSESGRGNTGELF
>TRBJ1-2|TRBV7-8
ASSKGQGIYGYT
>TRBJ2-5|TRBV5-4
ASSLGWQGQQTQY
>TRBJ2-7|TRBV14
ASSPSGGAKQY
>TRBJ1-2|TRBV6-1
ARTGLYYGYT
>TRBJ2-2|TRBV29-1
SVGGGKNTGELF
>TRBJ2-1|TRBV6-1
ASTRLAGEANEQF
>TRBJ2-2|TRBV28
ASRGDLGAAGELF
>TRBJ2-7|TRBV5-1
ASSLGHGVYEQY
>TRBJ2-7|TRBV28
ASSYHGGGGEQY
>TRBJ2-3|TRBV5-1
ASSLGFGDTQY
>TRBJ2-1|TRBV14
ASSRRRSGANEQF
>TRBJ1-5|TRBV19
ASSIMRSGRFASQPQH
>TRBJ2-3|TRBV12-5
ASGAWGGPTDTQY
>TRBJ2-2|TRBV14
ASSGWLAGGYTGELF
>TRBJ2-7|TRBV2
ASSNRGFLPEQY
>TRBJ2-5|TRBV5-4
ALARDSKETQY
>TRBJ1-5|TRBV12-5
ASGWRVGGSNQPQH
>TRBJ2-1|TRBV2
ASSEYKGAVNEQF
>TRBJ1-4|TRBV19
ASSSRGLGEKLF
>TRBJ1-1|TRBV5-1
ASSSPGGTEAF
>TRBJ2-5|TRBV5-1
ASSFREGLLETQY
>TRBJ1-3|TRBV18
ASSPGADASGNTIY
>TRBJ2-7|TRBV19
ASRNEVAGRHEQY
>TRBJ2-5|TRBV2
ASARQGIETQY
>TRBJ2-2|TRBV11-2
ATGRGGFVPGGELF
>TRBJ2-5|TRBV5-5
ASSLDPERRETQY
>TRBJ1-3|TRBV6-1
ASRSGGSGNTIY
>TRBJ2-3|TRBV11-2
ASSRSGLGWTDTQY
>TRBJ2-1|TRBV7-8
ASSLGDRVGQF
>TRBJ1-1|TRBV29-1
SVLRDRDTEAF
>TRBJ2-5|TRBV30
AWSAGQGQGETQY
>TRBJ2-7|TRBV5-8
ASSPGTGSLEQY
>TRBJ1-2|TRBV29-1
SVERRPHGYT
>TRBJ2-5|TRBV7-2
ASSRGGETQY
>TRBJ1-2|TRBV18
ASSPGDRPLGYT
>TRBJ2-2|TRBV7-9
ASSPHPGPNTGELF
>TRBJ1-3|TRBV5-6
ASSGGSLSGNTIY
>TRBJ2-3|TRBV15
ATSRDPGSGVDTQY
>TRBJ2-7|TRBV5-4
ASSLGQNYEQY
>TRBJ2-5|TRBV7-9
ASSSSNTSGGTQETQY
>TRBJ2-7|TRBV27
ASSFGAGTYEQY
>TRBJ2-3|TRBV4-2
ASSQGTSGTTDTQY
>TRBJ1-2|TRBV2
ASSEIGSLYGYT